The 21 T cell receptor beta chains below were found in one sample sequenced in a study of blood T cell repertoires in COVID-19. Assay: immunoSEQ multiplex PCR; the TCRdb copy retains only in-frame clones and omits some. Here the sample spans about 200,000 clones, around four fifths being singletons. Material: peripheral blood. The receptors originated from a man between 60 and 75 years old with COVID-19, enrolled during active disease.

The chain couples TRBV18 to TRBJ2-7; a weak D match, TRBD1 (6 bases). The CDR3 has 14 amino acids. Trimming shortened V by 1 base and J by 3 bases, and 10 bases separated the two germline ends. CDR1 is KGHSH, CDR2 LQKENI, per germline. The CDR3 loop is CASSPQGVGYEQYF. The CDR3 region has the DNA TGTGCCAGCTCACCACAGGGGGTTGGCTACGAGCAGTACTTC.

The gene calls are TRBV28 and TRBJ1-5, with D perhaps TRBD1 (5 bases). The length of the CDR3 is 13 residues. V was clipped by 5 bases and J by 4 bases, with 9 bases between them. Germline V gives CDR1 MDHEN, CDR2 SYDVKM. The CDR3 sequence is CASSPDTNQPQHF. Written as DNA, the CDR3 is TGTGCCAGCAGTCCGGACACAAATCAGCCCCAGCATTTT.

The genes are TRBV7-9 and TRBJ1-1; 10 bases map to TRBD1. Germline CDR1 reads SEHNR; CDR2 reads FQNEAQ (reference sequence). This CDR3 spans 15 amino acids. V lost 3 bases, J lost 4 bases, and 5 bases stayed unmatched. The CDR3 DNA follows: TGTGCCAGCAGCTTGGGGGACAGGGGATTCACTGAAGCTTTCTTT. The encoded protein is CASSLGDRGFTEAFF.

This chain joins TRBV6-6 and TRBJ1-1; D may be TRBD1 (5 bases). Germline values: CDR1 MNHNY, CDR2 SVGAGI (reference sequence). There are 13 residues in the CDR3. The V end was cut by 6 bases, the J end by 11 bases, with 19 bases between. CDR3 in amino acids: CASRAPAGLSAFF. CDR3 nucleotide sequence: TGTGCCAGCAGGGCTCCGGCGGGGCTGTCGGCTTTCTTT.

On this clone itself: One junction end does not reproduce the germline sequence, and a read error may be involved. The chain has TRBV19 and TRBJ1-5, with 9 bases aligning to TRBD1. CDR1 and CDR2 (germline): LNHDA, SQIVND (reference sequence). There are 15 residues in the CDR3. CDR3 DNA: TGTGCCAGTAGAGACTACAGGGGGCGCAACCAGCCCCAGCATTTT. This translates into CASRDYRGRNQPQHF.

This sequence joins TRBV6-6 and TRBJ1-2, with D possibly matching TRBD1 (5 bases). Per the germline V gene, CDR1 is MNHNY and CDR2 is SVGAGI (reference sequence). The CDR3 has 16 residues. Trimming took 6 bases from V and 5 from J, leaving 22 bases between them. For the CDR3, the DNA is TGTGCCAGCAGCTGGACTGGGGGGGGGAGCACATATGGCTACACCTTC. Translated: CASSWTGGGSTYGYTF.

This chain joins TRBV11-2 and TRBJ1-4; 8 bases map to TRBD1. This CDR3 spans 15 amino acids. Trimming took 4 bases from V and 8 from J; bases not matched to a gene: 9. Germline loops: CDR1 SGHAT, CDR2 FQNNGV. In nucleotides, the CDR3 is TGTGCCAGCAGCTCGGACAGGGCGGTTGGGGAAAAACTGTTTTTT. Encoded protein: CASSSDRAVGEKLFF.

Here the CDR3 reads CASSLSASETQHF. The DNA of the CDR3 is TGTGCCAGCAGCTTGTCAGCGTCGGAGACCCAGCATTTT. The chain joins TRBV7-9 to TRBJ1-5; D unresolved. CDR3 size: 13 residues. From germline, CDR1 is SEHNR and CDR2 FQNEAQ (reference sequence). V lost 3 bases and J 11 bases, leaving 14 bases between the germline ends.

The chain couples TRBV18 to TRBJ1-5; D is unclear. The germline CDR1 and CDR2 sequences are KGHSH and LQKENI. The V end was cut by 3 bases, the J end by 6 bases, with 12 bases between. The CDR3 covers 14 residues. CDR3 loop: CASSPSGGSQPQHF. Written as DNA, the CDR3 is TGTGCCAGCTCACCCTCCGGAGGGAGTCAGCCCCAGCATTTT.

The chain recombines TRBV11-2 with TRBJ2-3; the match to TRBD2 covers 9 bases. The CDR3 loop spans 17 amino acids. The V segment lost 0 bases and the J segment 4 bases; nucleotides outside the gene matches: 8. Germline CDR1 and CDR2: SGHAT and FQNNGV. The CDR3 DNA reads as TGTGCCAGCAGCTTAGAGCGGAGAGCGGGAGGAGCAGATACGCAGTATTTT. Protein sequence: CASSLERRAGGADTQYF.

The chain links TRBV18 to TRBJ2-7; D is perhaps TRBD1 (5 bases). The CDR3 runs 12 residues. The ends were cut back, 2 bases at V and 4 bases at J, with 6 bases in the middle. CDR1 KGHSH and CDR2 LQKENI come from the germline V gene. The CDR3: CASSPRGYEQYF. Here the CDR3 DNA reads TGTGCCAGCTCACCAAGGGGATACGAGCAGTACTTC.

This chain connects TRBV14 to TRBJ1-2; D is unclear. Germline-derived CDR1 and CDR2 are SGHDN and FVKESK. The CDR3 length is 12 residues. V was cut by 1 base and J by 13 bases, with 13 bases left in between. The CDR3 loop is CASSQVEGRSTF. The DNA of the CDR3 is TGTGCCAGCAGCCAAGTGGAGGGCAGGAGCACCTTC.

V gene TRBV7-2 combines with J gene TRBJ1-2, with 7 bases matching TRBD1. CDR3 size: 13 residues. Germline V gene sequence: CDR1 SGHTA, CDR2 FQGNSA. The J segment lost 6 bases and the V segment lost 5 bases, leaving 6 bases of the junction unmatched. The CDR3 DNA reads as TGTGCCAGCAGCACCAGGGACAGTGATGGCTACACCTTC. Translation: CASSTRDSDGYTF.

V is TRBV29-1 and J is TRBJ2-3; 10 bases map to TRBD1. The CDR3 has 14 amino acids. Unmatched junction bases numbered 3, after V lost 4 bases and J lost 2 bases. CDR1 SQVTM and CDR2 ANQGSEA come from the germline V gene. The CDR3 here is CSVGGTGDTDTQYF. DNA of the CDR3: TGCAGCGTTGGGGGGACAGGGGACACAGATACGCAGTATTTT.

V gene TRBV3-1 (or the pseudogene TRBV3-2) combines with J gene TRBJ2-6; possible D gene TRBD1, 5 bases. V lost 6 bases and J lost 2, with 17 bases in between. Per the germline V gene, CDR1 is LGHDT and CDR2 is YNNKEL (reference sequence). This CDR3 region has 17 residues. The CDR3 region is CASRHRGRGTGANVLTF. The CDR3 DNA reads TGTGCCAGCAGGCATAGGGGAAGGGGTACTGGGGCCAACGTCCTGACTTTC.

The V gene is TRBV7-9, the J gene TRBJ2-3; TRBD1 aligns across 7 bases. The ends lost 5 bases at V and 7 bases at J; junction bases unmatched: 9. The CDR3 has 14 amino acids. The germline V gene encodes CDR1 SEHNR and CDR2 FQNEAQ (reference sequence). The CDR3 DNA follows: TGTGCCAGCAGCCATAAGGGACAGAGGAATACGCAGTATTTT. It specifies CASSHKGQRNTQYF.

V and J are TRBV2 and TRBJ2-3, with 9 bases lining up with TRBD1. Germline V gene data show CDR1 as SNHLY and CDR2 as FYNNEI. The CDR3 totals 15 residues. The V gene end was trimmed by 5 bases and the J gene end by 1 base; junction bases not matched to a gene: 4. The CDR3 bases are TGTGCCAGCAGTCGACAGGGGGAAGGCACAGATACGCAGTATTTT. This translates into CASSRQGEGTDTQYF.

The chain employs TRBV6-1 and TRBJ1-1; D is ambiguous. The V gene lost 1 base and the J gene lost 1 base, with 7 bases spanning the gap. The CDR3 loop spans 14 amino acids. The germline gives CDR1 MNHNS, CDR2 SASEGT. CDR3 amino acids: CASSEDRTNTEAFF. The CDR3 region has the DNA TGTGCCAGCAGTGAAGACAGAACGAACACTGAAGCTTTCTTT.

This chain joins TRBV23-1 and TRBJ2-7, with 9 positions matching TRBD1. TRBV23-1 is marked as an open reading frame, function uncertain. With 6 bases clipped from V and 2 bases from J, the junction kept 2 bases outside the gene matches. This CDR3 is 13 amino acids long. The DNA for the CDR3 is TGCGCCAGCAGGAGGACAGGGGCCTACGAGCAGTACTTC. It yields the protein CASRRTGAYEQYF.

The V call is TRBV27, the J call TRBJ2-1; 10 nucleotides line up with TRBD2. V lost 2 bases and J lost 5; bases outside the gene matches: 18. In germline, CDR1 is MNHEY, CDR2 SMNVEV (reference sequence). This CDR3 has 20 amino acids. The CDR3 DNA is TGTGCCAGCAGTTTACGGGGAGGAGCGGGAGGGCCTTGGGACAACAATGAGCAGTTCTTC. This gives the protein CASSLRGGAGGPWDNNEQFF.

The chain is built from TRBV30 and TRBJ2-2; D is perhaps TRBD2 (6 bases). The CDR3 consists of 15 residues. Trimming pared 3 bases from V and 2 bases from J, leaving 13 bases between. CDR1 is GTSNPN, CDR2 SVGIG, per germline (reference sequence). The CDR3 DNA is TGTGCCTGGAGCCCCTTGGGGGGAAACACCGGGGAGCTGTTTTTT. Amino acids: CAWSPLGGNTGELFF. The full variable domain, with the rest looked up from reference TRBV30 and TRBJ2-2, is SQTIHQWPATLVQPVGSPLSLECTVEGTSNPNLYWYRQAAGRGLQLLFYSVGIGQISSEVPQNLSASRPQDRQFILSSKKLLLSDSGFYLCAWSPLGGNTGELFFGEGSRLTVL.